A selection of T cell receptor beta chains follows, all from one sample in a study of blood T cells in healthy people across ages. TCRdb reprocessed the 5' RACE reads with MiXCR, giving one entry per CDR3 protein. Of approximately 800,000 distinct CDR3 sequences listed, 35% to 40% are singletons. Sequences were obtained from blood. The receptors derive from a man between 18 and 35 years old in good health. Each CDR3 is given with its conserved first and last residue. Fields, in order: V gene, clone size, D gene, J gene, CDR3 DNA, CDR3 protein. D genes are given only for firm matches. For some rows the clone size is stated as once, few or many, or as a class when expanded; others skip it.

V gene: TRBV20-1; clone size: -; D gene: -; J gene: TRBJ2-3; CDR3 DNA: TGCAGCATCTACACGGGCCCAGATACGCAGTATTTT; CDR3 protein: CSIYTGPDTQYF
V gene: TRBV11-2; clone size: few; D gene: -; J gene: TRBJ2-3; CDR3 DNA: TGTGCCAGCCACGGGGGCGGAGATACGCAGTATTTT; CDR3 protein: CASHGGGDTQYF
V gene: TRBV29-1; clone size: many; D gene: -; J gene: TRBJ2-5; CDR3 DNA: TGCAGCGTAGATGCCGGGGAGACCCAGTACTTC; CDR3 protein: CSVDAGETQYF
V gene: TRBV30; clone size: -; D gene: TRBD1; J gene: TRBJ2-1; CDR3 DNA: TGTGCCTGGAGTCCGTTGACAGGGGTTCTGTTCTTC; CDR3 protein: CAWSPLTGVLFF
V gene: TRBV5-1; clone size: -; D gene: -; J gene: TRBJ2-7; CDR3 DNA: TGCGCCAGCAGCTTGGCAGGCCAGGAGTACAAGCAGTACTTC; CDR3 protein: CASSLAGQEYKQYF
V gene: TRBV20-1; clone size: few; D gene: -; J gene: TRBJ2-7; CDR3 DNA: TGCAGTGCGTCCACCGGGACGATTACCTACGAGCAGTACTTC; CDR3 protein: CSASTGTITYEQYF
V gene: TRBV12-3/TRBV12-4; clone size: few; D gene: -; J gene: TRBJ1-5; CDR3 DNA: TGTGCCAGCAGTTTATTCCAGGGTGGTCAGCCCCAGCATTTT; CDR3 protein: CASSLFQGGQPQHF
V gene: TRBV9; clone size: -; D gene: -; J gene: TRBJ1-2; CDR3 DNA: TGTGCCAGCAGCGTAATTACGGGGGATGGCTACACCTTC; CDR3 protein: CASSVITGDGYTF
V gene: TRBV4-3; clone size: -; D gene: -; J gene: TRBJ1-2; CDR3 DNA: TGCGCCAGCAGTACTGCTGGAGGGCTAAACTATGGCTACACCTTC; CDR3 protein: CASSTAGGLNYGYTF
V gene: TRBV2; clone size: -; D gene: -; J gene: TRBJ2-1; CDR3 DNA: TGTGCCAGCACCCCGGGAAATGAGCAGTTCTTC; CDR3 protein: CASTPGNEQFF
V gene: TRBV14; clone size: few; D gene: -; J gene: TRBJ2-1; CDR3 DNA: TGTGTCAGCAGCCTCCGAGTTACGGGGAGGAGTGGGCAGTTCTTC; CDR3 protein: CVSSLRVTGRSGQFF
V gene: TRBV7-2; clone size: few; D gene: -; J gene: TRBJ1-3; CDR3 DNA: TGTGCCAGCAGCTTAGCGGCGGTGAGCGGGGGAGAGTTGAACACCATATATTTT; CDR3 protein: CASSLAAVSGGELNTIYF
V gene: TRBV29-1; clone size: few; D gene: TRBD2; J gene: TRBJ2-1; CDR3 DNA: TGCAGCGTCGCTAGCGGGGGCTCCTACAATGAGCAGTTCTTC; CDR3 protein: CSVASGGSYNEQFF
V gene: TRBV5-1; clone size: few; D gene: -; J gene: TRBJ2-7; CDR3 DNA: TGCGCCAGCAGCTCCCCTTCACAGGGATTTCGCTCGGGCGAGCAGTACTTC; CDR3 protein: CASSSPSQGFRSGEQYF
V gene: TRBV6-2/TRBV6-3; clone size: once; D gene: -; J gene: TRBJ2-2; CDR3 DNA: TGTGCCAGCAGACCAACGGCTAGCGAGAGCACCGGGGAGCTGTTTTTT; CDR3 protein: CASRPTASESTGELFF
V gene: TRBV6-2/TRBV6-3; clone size: few; D gene: TRBD2; J gene: TRBJ2-5; CDR3 DNA: TGTGCCAGCAGCCAAGGGACTAGCGGAGAGACCCAGTACTTC; CDR3 protein: CASSQGTSGETQYF
V gene: TRBV12-3/TRBV12-4; clone size: -; D gene: TRBD1; J gene: TRBJ1-5; CDR3 DNA: TGTGCCAGCAGTTCAGGGGGCGGACAGATTAGCAATCAGCCCCAGCATTTT; CDR3 protein: CASSSGGGQISNQPQHF
V gene: TRBV20-1; clone size: -; D gene: TRBD2; J gene: TRBJ2-7; CDR3 DNA: TGCAGTGCACGTGTTACCCCTATAGCGGGGGGGTCCTACAATGAGCAGTACTTC; CDR3 protein: CSARVTPIAGGSYNEQYF